Below, 6 T cell receptor beta chains from the same sample are listed, as sequenced in a study of Ad26.COV2.S vaccination and SARS-CoV-2 variants. The treatment was: some 19 received Ad26.COV2.S at low or high dose, single or two shots; 5 received placebo; per-sample allocation not given. Day 63 following the first vaccine or placebo injection was when the samples were taken. Method: immunoSEQ multiplex PCR; TCRdb's copy keeps in-frame clones and lacks some. The data hold fewer than 400,000 clones, with around 89% observed a single time. The source was peripheral blood, collected in a trial of Ad26.COV2.S vaccine versus placebo. The receptors shown here come from a person aged 18-65 years who received the Ad26.COV2.S COVID-19 vaccine or a placebo.

The chain links TRBV30 to TRBJ1-3; no reliable D call. Germline CDR1 GTSNPN, CDR2 SVGIG (reference sequence). CDR3 length: 11 residues. V gave up 4 bases and J gave up 2 bases, with 3 bases separating them. The CDR3: CAWNPGNTIYF. Here the CDR3 DNA reads TGTGCCTGGAACCCTGGAAACACCATATATTTT.

The rearrangement links TRBV28 to TRBJ1-3; D gene uncertain. The CDR3 is 14 amino acids. Trimming pared 3 bases from V and 2 bases from J, leaving 8 bases between. Germline values: CDR1 MDHEN, CDR2 SYDVKM. This CDR3 reads CASSFRGTGNTIYF. The CDR3 nucleotides read TGTGCCAGCAGTTTCCGAGGAACTGGAAACACCATATATTTT. Full variable domain (rest looked up from reference TRBV28 and TRBJ1-3): DVKVTQSSRYLVKRTGEKVFLECVQDMDHENMFWYRQDPGLGLRLIYFSYDVKMKEKGDIPEGYSVSREKKERFSLILESASTNQTSMYLCASSFRGTGNTIYFGEGSWLTVV.

CDR3 DNA sequence: TGTGCCAGCAGCTCCCCGTTGGGAGATACGCAGTATTTT. It specifies CASSSPLGDTQYF. The chain combines TRBV11-2 with TRBJ2-3; no definite D call. V was shortened by 4 bases and J by 5 bases, with 10 bases between the two germline ends. The CDR3 extends over 13 amino acids. CDR1 and CDR2 from the germline V gene are SGHAT and FQNNGV.

The chain links TRBV20-1 to TRBJ2-7, with 11 bases lining up with TRBD2. Trimming cost V 3 bases and J 3 bases; bases outside gene matches: 4. CDR1 is DFQATT, CDR2 SNEGSKA, per germline (reference sequence). The CDR3 extends over 14 amino acids. The chain's CDR3 is CSASSTSGNYEQYF. CDR3 sequence (DNA): TGCAGTGCTAGTTCGACTAGCGGGAACTACGAGCAGTACTTC.

The genes are TRBV12-5 and TRBJ2-1, with 16 bases that match TRBD2. Germline-derived CDR1 and CDR2 are LGHNT and FRNRAP. CDR3 length: 20 amino acids. V trimming: 0 bases; J trimming: 1 base; junction bases outside the gene matches: 6. Here the CDR3 reads CASGLVQGLAGGRSYNEQFF. The CDR3 coding sequence is TGTGCTAGTGGTTTGGTACAGGGACTAGCGGGAGGGAGGTCCTACAATGAGCAGTTCTTC. Full variable domain (outside the CDR3, taken from reference TRBV12-5 and TRBJ2-1): DARVTQTPRHKVTEMGQEVTMRCQPILGHNTVFWYRQTMMQGLELLAYFRNRAPLDDSGMPKDRFSAEMPDATLATLKIQPSEPRDSAVYFCASGLVQGLAGGRSYNEQFFGPGTRLTVL.

V and J are TRBV25-1 and TRBJ1-5, with D possibly TRBD1 on 5 matching bases. Deletions cut 1 base from V and 5 bases from J, with 9 bases between. The CDR3 contains 14 residues. CDR1 and CDR2 (germline): MGHDK, SYGVNS. The CDR3 DNA sequence: TGTGCCAGCAGTGAATGGGGGGGGGATCAGCCCCAGCATTTT. Amino acids: CASSEWGGDQPQHF.